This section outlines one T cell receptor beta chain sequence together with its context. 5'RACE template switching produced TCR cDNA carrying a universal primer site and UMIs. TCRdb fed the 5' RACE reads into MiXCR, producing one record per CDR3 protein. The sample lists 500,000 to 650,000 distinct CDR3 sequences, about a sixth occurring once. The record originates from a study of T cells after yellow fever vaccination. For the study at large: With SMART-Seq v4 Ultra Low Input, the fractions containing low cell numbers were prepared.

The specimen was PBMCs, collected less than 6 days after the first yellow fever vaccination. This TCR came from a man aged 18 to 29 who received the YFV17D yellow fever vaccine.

The CDR3 region is CASSRYQGNTGELFF. For the CDR3, the DNA is TGTGCCAGCAGCCGGTATCAGGGAAACACCGGGGAGCTGTTTTTT. J is TRBJ2-2 and V is TRBV5-4, with D tentatively TRBD1 (5 bases). V lost 4 bases to trimming and J lost 2 bases, with 12 bases between them. CDR1 is SGHNT, CDR2 YYREEE, per germline (reference sequence). The CDR3 contains 15 residues.